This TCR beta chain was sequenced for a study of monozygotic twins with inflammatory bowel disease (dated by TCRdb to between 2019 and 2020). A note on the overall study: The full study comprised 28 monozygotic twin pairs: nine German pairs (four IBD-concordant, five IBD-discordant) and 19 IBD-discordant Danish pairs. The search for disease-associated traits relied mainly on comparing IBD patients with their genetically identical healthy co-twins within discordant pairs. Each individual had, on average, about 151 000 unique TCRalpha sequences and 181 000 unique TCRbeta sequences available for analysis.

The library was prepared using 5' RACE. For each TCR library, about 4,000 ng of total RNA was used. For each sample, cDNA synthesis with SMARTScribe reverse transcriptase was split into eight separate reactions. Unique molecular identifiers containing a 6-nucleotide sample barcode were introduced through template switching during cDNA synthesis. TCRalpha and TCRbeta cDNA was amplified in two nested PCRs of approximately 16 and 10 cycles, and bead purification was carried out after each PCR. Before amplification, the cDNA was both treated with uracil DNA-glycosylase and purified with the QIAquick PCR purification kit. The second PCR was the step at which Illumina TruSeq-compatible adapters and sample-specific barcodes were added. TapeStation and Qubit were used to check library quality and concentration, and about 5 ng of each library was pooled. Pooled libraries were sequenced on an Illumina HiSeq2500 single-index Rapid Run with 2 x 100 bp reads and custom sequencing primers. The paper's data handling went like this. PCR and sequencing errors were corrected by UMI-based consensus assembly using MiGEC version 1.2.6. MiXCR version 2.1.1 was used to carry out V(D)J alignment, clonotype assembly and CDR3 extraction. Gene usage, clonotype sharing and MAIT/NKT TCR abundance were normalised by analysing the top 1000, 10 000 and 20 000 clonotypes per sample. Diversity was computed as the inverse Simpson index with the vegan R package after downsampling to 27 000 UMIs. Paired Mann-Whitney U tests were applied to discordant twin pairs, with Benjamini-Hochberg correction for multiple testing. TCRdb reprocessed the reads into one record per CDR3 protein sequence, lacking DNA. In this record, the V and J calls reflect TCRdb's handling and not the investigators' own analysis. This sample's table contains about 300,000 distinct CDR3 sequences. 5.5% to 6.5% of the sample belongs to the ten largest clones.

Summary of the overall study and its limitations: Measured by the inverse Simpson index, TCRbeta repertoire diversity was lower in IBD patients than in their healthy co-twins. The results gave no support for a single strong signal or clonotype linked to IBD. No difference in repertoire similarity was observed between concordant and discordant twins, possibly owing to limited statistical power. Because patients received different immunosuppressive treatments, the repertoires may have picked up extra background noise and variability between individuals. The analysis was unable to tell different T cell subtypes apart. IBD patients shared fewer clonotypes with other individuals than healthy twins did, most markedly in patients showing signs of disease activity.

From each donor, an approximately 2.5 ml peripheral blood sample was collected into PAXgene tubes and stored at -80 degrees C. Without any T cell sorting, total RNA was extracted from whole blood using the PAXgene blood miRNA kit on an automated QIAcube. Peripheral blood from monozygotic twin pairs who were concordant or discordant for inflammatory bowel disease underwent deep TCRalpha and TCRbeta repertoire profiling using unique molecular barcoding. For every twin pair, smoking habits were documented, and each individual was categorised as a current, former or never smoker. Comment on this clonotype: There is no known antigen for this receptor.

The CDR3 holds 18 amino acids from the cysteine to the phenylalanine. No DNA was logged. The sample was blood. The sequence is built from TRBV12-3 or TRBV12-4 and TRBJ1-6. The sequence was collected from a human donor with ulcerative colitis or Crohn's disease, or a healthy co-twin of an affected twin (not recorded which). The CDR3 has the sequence CASSLRGVGVPPDSPLHF.